This TCR beta chain was profiled in a study of blood T cell repertoires in COVID-19. The overall study: PBMCs, B-cell-depleted T cells, or T cells were the source of the cDNA or gDNA that made up the material.

Profiled with immunoSEQ multiplex PCR; TCRdb holds only in-frame clones, not every one. The profile covers over 300,000 clones, with roughly 85% appearing a single time and approximately 7.6% taken by the ten largest. The germline V gene has CDR1 SGHRS and CDR2 YFSETQ. V lost 0 bases and J lost 0, with 10 bases in between. The CDR3 is made up of 17 amino acids. There are a few counts of this clone. The TCR was taken from a human donor in a cohort sampled during active COVID-19. The chain employs TRBV5-1 and TRBJ2-6; possible D gene TRBD1, 5 bases. The sample taken for sequencing was peripheral blood. CDR3 in amino acids: CASSLDRSRSGANVLTF. CDR3 in DNA: TGCGCCAGCAGCTTGGACAGGTCCCGCTCTGGGGCCAACGTCCTGACTTTC.